This paragraph covers one TCR beta chain sequence. Its antigen is as yet unknown. Though nominally healthy at sampling, donors likely had unrecorded immune exposures. The record originates from a study of cytomegalovirus exposure and HLA in healthy donors. Notes on the study in general: Presence/absence analyses assumed roughly uniform sequencing depth across donors, which may not hold. In a later analysis, most CMV-associated TCR beta chains appeared HLA-restricted. Further analysis, carried out later, found HLA-associated TCR beta chains more clonally expanded than equally common other chains.

Per the germline V gene, CDR1 is KGHSH and CDR2 is LQKENI. The CDR3 sequence is 18 residues long. V was pared by 1 base and J by 2 bases, with 10 bases of the junction left unmatched. Both 60 Vbeta primers and 13 Jbeta primers went into the PCR. Some clones are missing from TCRdb's copy, which holds only in-frame ones; the method was immunoSEQ multiplex PCR. The sample contains about 130,000 clones, 75% to 85% of which appear only once. V and J are TRBV18 and TRBJ1-3, with TRBD1 matching 8 bases. The specimen was PBMCs. The origin of this receptor is a male donor in good health and CMV-seropositive. The CDR3 DNA sequence: TGTGCCAGCTCACCACTCCGGGACAGGATTGGGACTGGAAACACCATATATTTT. It codes for CASSPLRDRIGTGNTIYF.